Presented here are 25 T cell receptor beta chains from one specimen sequenced in a study of cytomegalovirus exposure and HLA in healthy donors. PCR employed 60 Vbeta and 13 Jbeta primers. Libraries were prepared by immunoSEQ multiplex PCR; TCRdb keeps only in-frame clonotypes and omits some of them. The table includes roughly 100,000 clones, over 75% detected once. The sequencing sample was made of PBMCs. Receptors were obtained from a man in his thirties or forties in good health and CMV-seropositive.

The V gene is TRBV5-4, the J gene TRBJ2-1; perhaps TRBD1 as D (5 bases). Germline CDR1 is SGHNT and CDR2 is YYREEE (reference sequence). This CDR3 spans 14 amino acids. The V end lost 7 bases, the J end lost 3 bases, and 14 bases lay between the germline ends. The chain's CDR3 is CASGSRTYYNEQFF. In nucleotides, the CDR3 is TGTGCCAGCGGCTCTCGGACATACTACAATGAGCAGTTCTTC.

The chain is built from TRBV4-2 and TRBJ2-1; maybe TRBD1 (6 bases). The germline V and J ends were trimmed by 2 bases and 1 base, with 12 bases remaining between them. This CDR3 spans 16 amino acids. In germline, CDR1 is LGHNA, CDR2 YNFKEQ. The CDR3 spells CASSQLSGESYNEQFF. The CDR3 DNA reads as TGTGCCAGCAGCCAACTCTCAGGGGAATCCTACAATGAGCAGTTCTTC.

V is TRBV6-5 and J is TRBJ2-2; weak D call: TRBD2 (6 bases). The CDR3 runs to 15 residues. V was trimmed by 8 bases and J by 1 base, leaving 14 bases between them. In germline, CDR1 is MNHEY, CDR2 SVGAGI. DNA of the CDR3: TGTGCCAGCTGTTGGGGGGTTGAGAACACCGGGGAGCTGTTTTTT. This encodes CASCWGVENTGELFF.

The J gene is TRBJ1-3, the V gene TRBV5-4; TRBD1 might be the D (5 bases). The V end lost 0 bases, the J end lost 7 bases, and 11 bases lay between the germline ends. Germline CDR1 and CDR2: SGHNT and YYREEE (reference sequence). The CDR3 has 14 residues. The CDR3 sequence is CASSLDQGRNTIYF. DNA for the CDR3: TGTGCCAGCAGCTTGGATCAGGGTCGGAACACCATATATTTT.

The chain has TRBV30 and TRBJ1-5, with D possibly matching TRBD1 (6 bases). From germline, CDR1 is GTSNPN and CDR2 SVGIG (reference sequence). Trimming shortened V by 3 bases and J by 1 base, and 13 bases separated the two germline ends. This CDR3 is 15 amino acids long. The CDR3 is CAWRALTGSNQPQHF. The CDR3 DNA reads TGTGCCTGGAGAGCCTTGACAGGCAGCAATCAGCCCCAGCATTTT.

J is TRBJ1-3 and V is TRBV28, with 7 bases that match TRBD1. Trimming cost V 6 bases and J 0 bases; bases outside gene matches: 8. CDR1 and CDR2 (germline): MDHEN, SYDVKM. The CDR3 has 16 amino acids. The CDR3 nucleotides are TGTGCCAGCAGAGTCGCGGGACAGAGCTCTGGAAACACCATATATTTT. It translates to CASRVAGQSSGNTIYF.

This clone was recorded a few times. V gene TRBV4-1 combines with J gene TRBJ1-4; 7 bases match TRBD1. The germline gives CDR1 MGHRA, CDR2 YSYEKL. V dropped 0 bases and J dropped 3; count of bases not matched to a gene: 10. The CDR3 sequence is 18 residues long. Here the CDR3 DNA reads TGCGCCAGCAGCCAAGAAGGCCTCCAGGGGGTAGCTAATGAAAAACTGTTTTTT. This gives the protein CASSQEGLQGVANEKLFF.

This clone has more than one count but fewer than ten. This chain joins TRBV5-6 and TRBJ2-7, with 8 bases lining up with TRBD2. The length of the CDR3 is 16 residues. V lost 3 bases and J lost 4; bases outside the gene matches: 12. The germline CDR1 and CDR2 sequences are SGHDT and YYEEEE. In DNA form, the CDR3 reads TGTGCCAGCAGCTCCCGTCCGGGGGGGCCGGCTTACGAGCAGTACTTC. Translation: CASSSRPGGPAYEQYF.

The table lists this clone with a count of one. The chain is built from TRBV30 and TRBJ1-2, with D possibly being TRBD1 (6 bases). Looked up from germline, CDR1 is GTSNPN and CDR2 is SVGIG (reference sequence). The CDR3 covers 12 residues. Trimming pared 4 bases from V and 7 bases from J, leaving 13 bases between. The CDR3 nucleotides are TGTGCCTGGAAGGGGGGAGGGGGTGGCTACACCTTC. Translated: CAWKGGGGGYTF.

This sequence joins TRBV7-8 and TRBJ2-7, with 9 bases matching TRBD1. Germline V CDR1 and CDR2: SGHVS, FQNEAQ. This CDR3 contains 15 residues. Germline trimming cut 1 base from V and 7 bases from J; bases unmatched to any gene: 8. CDR3 sequence (DNA): TGTGCCAGCAGCTTAGGGGGACAGGGTAGCTGGGAGCAGTACTTC. It is translated as CASSLGGQGSWEQYF.

The chain couples TRBV4-1 to TRBJ2-1, with D possibly matching TRBD1 (5 bases). This CDR3 contains 16 residues. Trimming pared 4 bases from V and 8 bases from J, leaving 21 bases between. Germline CDR1 MGHRA, CDR2 YSYEKL. Here the CDR3 reads CASSPVNRAGWDEQFF. DNA for the CDR3: TGCGCCAGCAGCCCGGTGAATCGGGCAGGGTGGGATGAGCAGTTCTTC.

V gene TRBV5-6 combines with J gene TRBJ1-6; D is perhaps TRBD1 (6 bases). The V and J ends lost 1 base and 10 bases respectively, with 12 bases between them. The CDR3 sequence is 14 residues long. CDR1 SGHDT and CDR2 YYEEEE come from the germline V gene. The CDR3: CASSLLEQGSPLHF. CDR3 nucleotides: TGTGCCAGCAGCTTGCTGGAACAGGGATCACCCCTCCACTTT.

The gene calls are TRBV5-4 and TRBJ1-2; no reliable D call. Trimming left V 4 bases short and J 9 bases short, with 22 bases between. The CDR3 is 15 amino acids. Germline CDR1 and CDR2: SGHNT and YYREEE (reference sequence). The CDR3 protein is CASSTGRTSTRSYTF. The CDR3 DNA reads TGTGCCAGCAGCACTGGACGGACTTCCACTAGGAGCTACACCTTC.

V and J are TRBV18 and TRBJ1-1, with no clear D. Germline lookup yields CDR1 KGHSH and CDR2 LQKENI. With 3 bases removed from V and 0 bases from J, the gap between germline ends came to 5 bases. This CDR3 is built from 13 residues. The CDR3 loop is CASSPGVNTEAFF. Written as DNA, the CDR3 is TGTGCCAGCTCACCCGGGGTGAACACTGAAGCTTTCTTT.

A word on this clone: The CDR3 does not close with the conserved phenylalanine or tryptophan, likely indicating a read error. V usage is TRBV2 and J usage is TRBJ1-2, with 7 bases aligning to TRBD1. The CDR3 loop spans 11 amino acids. The V segment lost 8 bases and the J segment 9 bases; nucleotides outside the gene matches: 6. In germline, CDR1 is SNHLY, CDR2 FYNNEI. The CDR3 spells CASLRQGSYTL. The CDR3 DNA sequence: TGTGCCAGCCTTCGACAGGGAAGCTACACCCTC.

The CDR3 DNA reads as TGTGCCAGCAGCTTTGACAGGGTGGCTCAGCCCCAGCATTTT. It translates to CASSFDRVAQPQHF. This sequence joins TRBV2 and TRBJ1-5; the match to TRBD1 covers 7 bases. The V segment lost 6 bases and the J segment 6 bases; nucleotides outside the gene matches: 8. CDR3 length: 14 amino acids. From germline, CDR1 is SNHLY and CDR2 FYNNEI.

This clone was picked up one time. The chain is built from TRBV2 and TRBJ2-5; D unresolved. Per germline, CDR1 SNHLY and CDR2 FYNNEI. The V end lost 1 base, the J end lost 5 bases, and 11 bases lay between the germline ends. The CDR3 length is 14 residues. The CDR3 sequence: CASSEGAVEETQYF. The CDR3 DNA follows: TGTGCCAGCAGTGAAGGTGCGGTGGAGGAGACCCAGTACTTC.

V gene TRBV27 combines with J gene TRBJ2-3; no clear D gene. The CDR3 has 16 amino acids. The V gene lost 4 bases and the J gene lost 2 bases, with 16 bases spanning the gap. Per the germline V gene, CDR1 is MNHEY and CDR2 is SMNVEV (reference sequence). CDR3 coding DNA: TGTGCCAGCAGTTCAGGTCTTGGGCCAGCCACAGATACGCAGTATTTT. Its translation: CASSSGLGPATDTQYF.

The chain employs TRBV18 and TRBJ2-4; D might be TRBD1 (5 bases). Germline CDR1 reads KGHSH; CDR2 reads LQKENI. This CDR3 has 16 residues. The ends were cut back, 6 bases at V and 1 base at J, with 16 bases in the middle. The CDR3 bases are TGTGCCAGCTCCCCCCGGCCAGGGTTGGCCAAAAACATTCAGTACTTC. As protein: CASSPRPGLAKNIQYF.

J is TRBJ2-3 and V is TRBV29-1, with TRBD2 identical over 8 bases. The CDR3 has 15 amino acids. Germline CDR1 SQVTM, CDR2 ANQGSEA. The V segment lost 6 bases and the J segment 3 bases; nucleotides outside the gene matches: 11. CDR3 DNA sequence: TGCAGCGTGAGGGGGGAGCGGGGGCCTACAGATACGCAGTATTTT. Its translation: CSVRGERGPTDTQYF.

In the case of this clone: A read error may produce the germline difference seen at one junction end. The rearrangement uses TRBV5-5 and TRBJ1-5, with TRBD1 matching 9 bases. This CDR3 region has 16 residues. CDR1 and CDR2 from the germline V gene are SGHKS and YYEKEE (reference sequence). The chain's CDR3 is CASSPLGDRGYQPRHF. DNA of the CDR3: TGTGCCAGCAGCCCACTAGGTGACAGGGGGTATCAGCCCCGGCATTTT.

The V gene is TRBV6-6, the J gene TRBJ2-6; 7 bases map to TRBD2. The CDR3 sequence is 15 residues long. Germline V gene sequence: CDR1 MNHNY, CDR2 SVGAGI (reference sequence). V gave up 5 bases and J gave up 2 bases; unmatched junction bases: 3. The CDR3 protein is CASSGGGAGANVLTF. CDR3 DNA: TGTGCCAGCAGTGGGGGAGGGGCTGGGGCCAACGTCCTGACTTTC.

This clone was seen just once. CDR3 residues: CASSFGGQEPQHF. The CDR3 bases are TGTGCCAGCAGTTTTGGAGGGCAGGAGCCCCAGCATTTT. The chain links TRBV27 to TRBJ1-5; D unclear. Germline V gene sequence: CDR1 MNHEY, CDR2 SMNVEV (reference sequence). The CDR3 totals 13 residues. V lost 3 bases, J lost 8 bases, and 11 bases lay in between.

The V gene is TRBV4-1, the J gene TRBJ2-7; 11 positions match TRBD1. The V and J ends lost 0 bases and 6 bases, in that order; junction bases with no gene match: 4. The CDR3 covers 15 residues. In germline, CDR1 is MGHRA, CDR2 YSYEKL. The DNA for the CDR3 is TGCGCCAGCAGCCAAGATTGGACAGGGGGCGTCGAGCAGTACTTC. This translates into CASSQDWTGGVEQYF.

The V gene is TRBV19, the J gene TRBJ1-1, with D unresolved. Germline values: CDR1 LNHDA, CDR2 SQIVND (reference sequence). This CDR3 is built from 16 residues. Trimming took 3 bases from V and 1 from J, leaving 15 bases between them. The CDR3 here is CASSIPPAFQNTEAFF. The CDR3 nucleotides are TGTGCCAGTAGTATCCCTCCTGCGTTCCAGAACACTGAAGCTTTCTTT.